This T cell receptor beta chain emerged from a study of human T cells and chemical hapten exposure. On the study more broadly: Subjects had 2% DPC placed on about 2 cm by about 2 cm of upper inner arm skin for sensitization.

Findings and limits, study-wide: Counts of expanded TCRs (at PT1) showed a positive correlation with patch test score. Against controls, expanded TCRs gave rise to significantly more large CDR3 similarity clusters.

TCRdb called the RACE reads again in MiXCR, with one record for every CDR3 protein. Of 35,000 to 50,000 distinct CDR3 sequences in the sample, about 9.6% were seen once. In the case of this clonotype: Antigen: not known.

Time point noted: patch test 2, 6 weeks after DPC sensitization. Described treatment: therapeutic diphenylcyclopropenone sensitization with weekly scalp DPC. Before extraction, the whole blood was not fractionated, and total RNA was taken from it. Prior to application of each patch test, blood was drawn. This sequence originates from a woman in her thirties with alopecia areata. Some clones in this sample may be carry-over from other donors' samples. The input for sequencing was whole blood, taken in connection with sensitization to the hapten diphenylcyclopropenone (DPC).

CDR3 protein: CASSQERASNTGELFF. The CDR3 region has the DNA TGCGCCAGCAGCCAAGAAAGAGCCTCGAACACCGGGGAGCTGTTTTTT. The chain combines TRBV4-3 with TRBJ2-2; no definite D call. Trimming took off 0 bases at V and 0 bases at J, with 8 bases between the two ends. CDR1 LGHNA and CDR2 YSLEER come from the germline V gene. The CDR3 covers 16 residues.